This T cell receptor (beta chain) was identified during a study of T cell responses to AZD1222 COVID-19 vaccine. Regarding the study as a whole: Per reports, nearly half of all spike-specific TCRs target regions that are unmutated in variants. Only 5 to 7 individuals given AZD1222 were seropositive at baseline. There were mostly white British donors and more females than males, and clonal diversity was possibly underestimated. Only after the peak T cell response were repertoires sampled.

Comments on this clone: Its target is unknown.

V gave up 6 bases and J gave up 10 bases, with 13 bases separating them. Germline CDR1 is ENHRY and CDR2 is SYGVKD. This CDR3 region has 12 residues. Assay: immunoSEQ multiplex PCR; the TCRdb copy retains only in-frame clones and omits some. The sample consists of under 110,000 clones, roughly 90% of them appearing once. The clonotype originates from an adult in good health. The chain joins TRBV10-3 to TRBJ2-1; D not certain. Specimen: peripheral blood, collected on day 0 of AZD1222 vaccination. The CDR3 sequence is CAISVASEEQFF. The CDR3 bases are TGTGCCATCAGCGTAGCCTCAGAAGAGCAGTTCTTC.